A selection of T cell receptor beta chains follows, all from one sample in a study of cytomegalovirus exposure and HLA in healthy donors. Method: immunoSEQ multiplex PCR; TCRdb's copy keeps in-frame clones and lacks some. The sample records some 65,000 clones, roughly 94% being singletons. The sample comprised PBMCs. The receptors stem from a man between 18 and 29 years old in good health and CMV-seropositive. CDR3s include the opening cysteine and the closing phenylalanine or tryptophan. D genes are given only for firm matches. A row's size may be missing; if present it is once, few, many or a size class.

cdr3_nt cdr3_aa d_call j_call clone_size v_call
TGTGCCTGGGGGGGACAGCTTTGGGAGACCCAGTACTTC CAWGGQLWETQYF TRBD1 TRBJ2-5 - TRBV30
TGTGCCAGCATCGGGGAATACCATACCTATGGCTACACCTTC CASIGEYHTYGYTF - TRBJ1-2 - TRBV2
TGTGCCAGCAGTTACGGTCGGGCGCAGTATTTT CASSYGRAQYF - TRBJ2-3 - TRBV6-1
TGTGCCATCAGTGGACAGGGAAGAGAGCCCCAGCATTTT CAISGQGREPQHF TRBD1 TRBJ1-5 - TRBV10-3
TGCGCCAGCAGCCAAGCACGAATGGGCGGGAGCTACCAAGAGACCCAGTACTTC CASSQARMGGSYQETQYF TRBD2 TRBJ2-5 - TRBV4-3
TGTGCCAGCAGGTTACTAGCGGGAGCAGATACGCAGTATTTT CASRLLAGADTQYF TRBD2 TRBJ2-3 - TRBV6-5
TGTGCCAGCAGCTCCTTTAGAAACACCATATATTTT CASSSFRNTIYF - TRBJ1-3 - TRBV7-8
TGCGCCAGCAGCTTGTCGCAGGGGAACTATGGCTACACCTTC CASSLSQGNYGYTF - TRBJ1-2 - TRBV5-1
TGTGCCAGCAGTTACAGGACAGGGGGGCGGTACACTGAAGCTTTCTTT CASSYRTGGRYTEAFF TRBD1 TRBJ1-1 - TRBV6-5
TGTGCCAGCAGTTCACTCAGGGTGGAGACCCAGTACTTC CASSSLRVETQYF - TRBJ2-5 - TRBV28
TGTGCCAGTAGTAATACCGGGCAGGGGGCTTTGGGGACCCAGTACTTC CASSNTGQGALGTQYF TRBD1 TRBJ2-5 - TRBV19
TGCGCCAGCCGTTGGGAGTACGGCACAGATACGCAGTATTTT CASRWEYGTDTQYF - TRBJ2-3 once TRBV5-1
TGTGCCAGCAGCGCCATGGGGACAGTCAGGGCTGAAAAACTGTTTTTT CASSAMGTVRAEKLFF TRBD1 TRBJ1-4 - TRBV7-2
TGTGCCAGCAGCTTAGTGGCGGGGACCTACGAGCAGTACTTC CASSLVAGTYEQYF - TRBJ2-7 - TRBV11-1
TGCAGCTCCCGGGGGGGGCTAGCGGCCTACAATGAGCAGTTCTTC CSSRGGLAAYNEQFF TRBD2 TRBJ2-1 - TRBV29-1
TGTGCCAGCAGTTCGACAGGGGAGGCCACTGAAGCTTTCTTT CASSSTGEATEAFF TRBD1 TRBJ1-1 - TRBV6-6
TGTGCCAGCAGCTTAGGACAGGTTGGACGTGTTAGCCGCTCCTACGAGCAGTACTTC CASSLGQVGRVSRSYEQYF - TRBJ2-7 - TRBV13
TGTGCCAGCAGCACTCTCGGACTCCTTACCTACAATGAGCAGTTCTTC CASSTLGLLTYNEQFF - TRBJ2-1 - TRBV28
TGTGCCAGCAGTCCCTCGCCGGGGAATGGCTACACCTTC CASSPSPGNGYTF - TRBJ1-2 - TRBV28
TGTGCCAGCAGCTTAGCGGGAGGGAACACCGGGGAGCTGTTTTTT CASSLAGGNTGELFF TRBD2 TRBJ2-2 - TRBV7-3
TGTGCCAGCAGTTACTCGTGGGCCTCTGGGGCCAACGTCCTGACTTTC CASSYSWASGANVLTF - TRBJ2-6 - TRBV6-5
TGTGCCAGCAGAGGGGACAGGGGCGGCGAGCAGTACTTC CASRGDRGGEQYF TRBD1 TRBJ2-7 - TRBV2
TGCGCCAGCAGCCAACGACAGGGGGCGGCTAACTATGGCTACACCTTC CASSQRQGAANYGYTF TRBD1 TRBJ1-2 - TRBV4-1
TGTGCCAGCAGCAGCCTCGGGACTGAGAATGAAAAACTGTTTTTT CASSSLGTENEKLFF - TRBJ1-4 - TRBV5-5
TGTGCCAGCAGCTCCGGGGGGACTAGCATCTACGAGCAGTACTTC CASSSGGTSIYEQYF TRBD2 TRBJ2-7 - TRBV7-2
TGCGCCAGCAGCCTGATCGGGACTAGCGGATATACAGATACGCAGTATTTT CASSLIGTSGYTDTQYF TRBD2 TRBJ2-3 - TRBV5-1
TGCGCCAGCAAACTAGCGGGAGGGGCAGATACGCAGTATTTT CASKLAGGADTQYF TRBD2 TRBJ2-3 - TRBV5-1
TGTGCCAGCAGTCCCCTGACAGGGACTGACACTGAAGCTTTCTTT CASSPLTGTDTEAFF TRBD1 TRBJ1-1 - TRBV28
TGTGCCAGCTCACCACGGGACACAGGGGGCGGCTATCTAAATGGATATGGCTACACCTTC CASSPRDTGGGYLNGYGYTF TRBD1 TRBJ1-2 - TRBV18
TGTGCCAGTAGTGGGACAGGGGGTACCGGGGAGCTGTTTTTT CASSGTGGTGELFF TRBD1 TRBJ2-2 - TRBV19
TGTGCCAGCAGGGCCCGGGGCAGGGGGCATCAGCCCCAGCATTTT CASRARGRGHQPQHF TRBD1 TRBJ1-5 once TRBV28
TGTGCCAGCAGTGACCTTGTGGGCCCCCAGCCTAAGAACACTGAAGCTTTCTTT CASSDLVGPQPKNTEAFF - TRBJ1-1 - TRBV2
TGTGCCAGCACTTTCCCCGGAGACAATGAGCAGTTCTTC CASTFPGDNEQFF - TRBJ2-1 - TRBV2
TGTGCCAGTAGCGATCAGGGGGCCCATGAGCAGTTCTTC CASSDQGAHEQFF TRBD1 TRBJ2-1 - TRBV19
TGTGCCAGCAGCCAAAGATCAGGGGGCGGTGATGAAAAACTGTTTTTT CASSQRSGGGDEKLFF TRBD1 TRBJ1-4 - TRBV9
TGTGCCAGCAGCTCACAGGGGGGGACCACCGGGGAGCTGTTTTTT CASSSQGGTTGELFF - TRBJ2-2 once TRBV7-3
TGTGCCAGCAGCCGTCTACAGCGGGTGAACACTGAAGCTTTCTTT CASSRLQRVNTEAFF - TRBJ1-1 - TRBV4-2
TGTGCCAGCAGCTTATTCCGGGATGAAAAACTGTTTTTT CASSLFRDEKLFF - TRBJ1-4 - TRBV11-3
TGTGCCACCAGCAGAGAGCTAGCGGGGGCAGGAAGTCTCGAGCAGTACTTC CATSRELAGAGSLEQYF TRBD2 TRBJ2-7 - TRBV15
TGTGCCAGCAGTGATTCAGGACTAGCGAGGTCCTACGAGCAGTACTTC CASSDSGLARSYEQYF TRBD2 TRBJ2-7 - TRBV28
TGTGCCAGCACCCTCGGATCCGGGGGGGCGGAGACCCAGTACTTC CASTLGSGGAETQYF TRBD2 TRBJ2-5 - TRBV11-3
TGTGCCAGCAGTCAAGGGGACTATGGCTACACCTTC CASSQGDYGYTF - TRBJ1-2 - TRBV28
TGTGCCAGCAGCGCCCTAGCGGGGGTGGCCACCGGGGAGCTGTTTTTT CASSALAGVATGELFF TRBD2 TRBJ2-2 - TRBV11-2
TGTGCCAGCAGGGGCGGCGTGAGGGGGCAGATTCAGCCCCAGCATTTT CASRGGVRGQIQPQHF TRBD1 TRBJ1-5 once TRBV6-4